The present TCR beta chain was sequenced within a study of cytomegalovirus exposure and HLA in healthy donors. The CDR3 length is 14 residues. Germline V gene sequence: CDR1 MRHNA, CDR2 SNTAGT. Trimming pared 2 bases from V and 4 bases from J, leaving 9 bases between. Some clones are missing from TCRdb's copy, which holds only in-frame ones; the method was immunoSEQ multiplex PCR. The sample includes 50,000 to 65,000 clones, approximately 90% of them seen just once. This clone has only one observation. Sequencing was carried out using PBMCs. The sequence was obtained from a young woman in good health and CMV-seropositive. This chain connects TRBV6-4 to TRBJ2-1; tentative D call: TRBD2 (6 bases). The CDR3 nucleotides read TGTGCCAGCAGTGACGAGGGGACTTACAATGAGCAGTTCTTC. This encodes CASSDEGTYNEQFF.